This entry concerns a single TCR beta chain. The sample is drawn from a study of blood T cell repertoires in COVID-19. In the authors' workflow: By means of reference gene primer amplification, nucleated cell counts were estimated. Produced via immunoSEQ multiplex PCR; TCRdb's table is partial and in-frame only. V, J and clone size are those of that table, while D and trimming were read from the DNA. The sample includes approximately 300,000 clones, 70% to 90% seen only once; the top ten take around 6%. Germline V lookup: CDR1 LNHDA, CDR2 SQIVND (reference sequence). This CDR3 spans 13 amino acids. Trimming took 3 bases from V and 6 from J, leaving 12 bases between them.

The chain employs TRBV19 and TRBJ2-7; tentatively, D is TRBD1 (5 bases). The TCR sequence derives from a woman younger than 45 who had recovered from COVID-19. The sequenced sample consisted of PBMCs or T cells enriched from blood (not recorded which). DNA for the CDR3: TGTGCCAGTAGTATGGCCCAGGGAACCGAGCAGTACTTC. It codes for CASSMAQGTEQYF. Supplemented by reference TRBV19 and TRBJ2-7, the full variable domain reads DGGITQSPKYLFRKEGQNVTLSCEQNLNHDAMYWYRQDPGQGLRLIYYSQIVNDFQKGDIAEGYSVSREKKESFPLTVTSAQKNPTAFYLCASSMAQGTEQYFGPGTRLTVT.